The rows below give T cell receptor beta chains drawn from one sample of a study of CD8 T cells in Susac syndrome. TCRdb used MiXCR to reprocess the immunoSEQ multiplex PCR reads, holding one entry per CDR3 protein. This sample carries 110,000 or so distinct CDR3 sequences, approximately 94% of them seen once, and the ten largest clones take approximately 0.1%. The sample consisted of CD4+ T cells from PBMCs. Every receptor here comes from a human donor in good health. The CDR3 runs from the conserved cysteine through the conserved F or W. D genes are given only for firm matches. Expanded clones get a size class; other rows say once, few or many, or leave the size out.

. | TRBJ1-3 | . | TRBV30 | CAWKRTAGNTIYF | TGTGCCTGGAAGCGGACAGCCGGAAACACCATATATTTT
. | TRBJ2-6 | . | TRBV6-4 | CASSAQAGANVLTF | TGTGCCAGCAGTGCCCAGGCTGGGGCCAACGTCCTGACTTTC
. | TRBJ2-1 | . | TRBV2 | CASRRDIYNEQFF | TGTGCCAGCAGACGAGACATTTACAATGAGCAGTTCTTC
. | TRBJ2-7 | . | TRBV4-3 | CASSQPEPPTCRSEGYEQYF | TGCGCCAGCAGCCAACCTGAACCCCCTACTTGCCGCTCGGAGGGCTACGAGCAGTACTTC
. | TRBJ2-3 | TRBD2 | TRBV9 | CASSALAGLSTDTQYF | TGTGCCAGCAGCGCCCTAGCGGGGCTGTCCACAGATACGCAGTATTTT
few | TRBJ1-1 | . | TRBV11-2 | CASSLAVGTEAFF | TGTGCCAGCAGCTTAGCAGTCGGGACTGAAGCTTTCTTT
. | TRBJ2-1 | . | TRBV30 | CACRAWDGQFF | TGTGCCTGCCGGGCGTGGGATGGGCAGTTCTTC
. | TRBJ1-2 | TRBD1 | TRBV5-1 | CASSPGQENYGYTF | TGCGCCAGCAGCCCGGGACAGGAGAACTATGGCTACACCTTC
. | TRBJ1-1 | . | TRBV28 | CASSFSGQGFTEAFF | TGTGCCAGCAGTTTTTCCGGGCAGGGGTTCACTGAAGCTTTCTTT
. | TRBJ1-6 | . | TRBV7-2 | CASSLSFESPLHF | TGTGCCAGCAGCTTAAGTTTTGAGTCACCCCTCCACTTT
. | TRBJ1-5 | . | TRBV20-1 | CSARDLGGPNQPQHF | TGCAGTGCTAGAGATCTTGGGGGCCCGAATCAGCCCCAGCATTTT
. | TRBJ1-4 | TRBD1 | TRBV29-1 | CSVDQGGTEKLFF | TGCAGCGTTGACCAGGGGGGAACTGAAAAACTGTTTTTT
. | TRBJ2-5 | TRBD1 | TRBV18 | CASSPGQGKRETQYF | TGTGCCAGCTCACCCGGACAGGGGAAGAGAGAGACCCAGTACTTC
. | TRBJ2-1 | . | TRBV24-1 | CATSDSGTDTFYNEQFF | TGTGCCACCAGTGATTCCGGGACGGACACATTTTACAATGAGCAGTTCTTC
. | TRBJ2-1 | . | TRBV27 | CASSFGRKYNEQFF | TGTGCCAGCAGTTTTGGGCGCAAATACAATGAGCAGTTCTTC
. | TRBJ2-2 | . | TRBV10-3 | CAVEGTGELFF | TGTGCCGTTGAGGGCACCGGGGAGCTGTTTTTT
. | TRBJ2-7 | TRBD1 | TRBV6-5 | CASSYVGQGEGEQYF | TGTGCCAGCAGTTACGTGGGACAGGGGGAAGGAGAGCAGTACTTC
. | TRBJ1-4 | . | TRBV15 | CATSRDRDGMNEKLFF | TGTGCCACCAGCAGAGACCGGGACGGCATGAATGAAAAACTGTTTTTT
. | TRBJ2-4 | TRBD1 | TRBV3-1 | CASSQVQGAKNIQYF | TGTGCCAGCAGCCAAGTACAGGGGGCCAAAAACATTCAGTACTTC
. | TRBJ2-2 | . | TRBV12-3/TRBV12-4 | CASSLRASDTGELFF | TGTGCCAGCAGTTTACGGGCATCGGACACCGGGGAGCTGTTTTTT